This note documents a single TCR beta chain sequence. The CDR3 covers 14 residues. The ends were cut back, 5 bases at V and 3 bases at J, with 15 bases in the middle. Germline assignment: CDR1 SGHKS and CDR2 YYEKEE (reference sequence). This specimen comes from a study of blood T cell repertoires in COVID-19. Sequenced by immunoSEQ multiplex PCR; TCRdb stores in-frame clones only, minus some. The repertoire has 75,000 to 90,000 clones, about nine tenths of them found once; the top ten carry roughly 4.5%. The chain uses TRBV5-5 and TRBJ2-7; tentatively, D is TRBD2 (5 bases). The origin of this receptor is a man between 45 and 60 years old with active or convalescent COVID-19. Sequenced sample: peripheral blood. CDR3 nucleotides: TGTGCCAGCAGAAAGCGAGGGTCGGGCTACGAGCAGTACTTC. This encodes CASRKRGSGYEQYF.